What follows are 3 T cell receptor beta chains derived from one specimen sequenced in a study of early T cells in non-severe SARS-CoV-2 infection. TCRdb used MiXCR to reprocess the 5' RACE reads, holding one entry per CDR3 protein. The sample lists tens of thousands of distinct CDR3 sequences, around an eighth occurring once. Material for sequencing was whole blood. Receptor source: an adult who was a healthcare worker with PCR-confirmed SARS-CoV-2 infection or an uninfected control (not recorded which).

This clonotype was observed many times. The chain carries TRBV9 and TRBJ2-1, with D unresolved. This CDR3 region has 15 residues. Between the trimmed V and J ends, which lost 0 bases and 5 bases, there was a span of 12 bases. Germline V gives CDR1 SGDLS, CDR2 YYNGEE. In DNA, the CDR3 is TGTGCCAGCAGCGTAGGAGCGAGCGTGAACAATGAGCAGTTCTTC. It translates to CASSVGASVNNEQFF.

This clonotype was detected many times. The chain combines TRBV6-5 with TRBJ2-3; weak D call: TRBD1 (5 bases). Germline loops: CDR1 MNHEY, CDR2 SVGAGI. This CDR3 is 14 amino acids long. V shed 7 bases and J shed 4 bases, with 15 bases lying between them. The DNA for the CDR3 is TGTGCCAGCAAAAGGGGCCTTACTGCAGATACGCAGTATTTT. This translates into CASKRGLTADTQYF.

This clonotype was counted many times. The rearrangement links TRBV7-8 to TRBJ1-1; no clear D gene. V lost 6 bases and J lost 2, with 10 bases in between. CDR3 size: 13 residues. Germline V gene data show CDR1 as SGHVS and CDR2 as FQNEAQ. CDR3 region: CASRPGKNTEAFF. The CDR3 nucleotides read TGTGCCAGCAGACCTGGAAAAAACACTGAAGCTTTCTTT. Based on the CDR3 plus reference TRBV7-8 and TRBJ1-1, the full variable domain is GAGVSQSPRYKVAKRGQDVALRCDPISGHVSLFWYQQALGQGPEFLTYFQNEAQLDKSGLPSDRFFAERPEGSVSTLKIQRTQQEDSAVYLCASRPGKNTEAFFGQGTRLTVV.